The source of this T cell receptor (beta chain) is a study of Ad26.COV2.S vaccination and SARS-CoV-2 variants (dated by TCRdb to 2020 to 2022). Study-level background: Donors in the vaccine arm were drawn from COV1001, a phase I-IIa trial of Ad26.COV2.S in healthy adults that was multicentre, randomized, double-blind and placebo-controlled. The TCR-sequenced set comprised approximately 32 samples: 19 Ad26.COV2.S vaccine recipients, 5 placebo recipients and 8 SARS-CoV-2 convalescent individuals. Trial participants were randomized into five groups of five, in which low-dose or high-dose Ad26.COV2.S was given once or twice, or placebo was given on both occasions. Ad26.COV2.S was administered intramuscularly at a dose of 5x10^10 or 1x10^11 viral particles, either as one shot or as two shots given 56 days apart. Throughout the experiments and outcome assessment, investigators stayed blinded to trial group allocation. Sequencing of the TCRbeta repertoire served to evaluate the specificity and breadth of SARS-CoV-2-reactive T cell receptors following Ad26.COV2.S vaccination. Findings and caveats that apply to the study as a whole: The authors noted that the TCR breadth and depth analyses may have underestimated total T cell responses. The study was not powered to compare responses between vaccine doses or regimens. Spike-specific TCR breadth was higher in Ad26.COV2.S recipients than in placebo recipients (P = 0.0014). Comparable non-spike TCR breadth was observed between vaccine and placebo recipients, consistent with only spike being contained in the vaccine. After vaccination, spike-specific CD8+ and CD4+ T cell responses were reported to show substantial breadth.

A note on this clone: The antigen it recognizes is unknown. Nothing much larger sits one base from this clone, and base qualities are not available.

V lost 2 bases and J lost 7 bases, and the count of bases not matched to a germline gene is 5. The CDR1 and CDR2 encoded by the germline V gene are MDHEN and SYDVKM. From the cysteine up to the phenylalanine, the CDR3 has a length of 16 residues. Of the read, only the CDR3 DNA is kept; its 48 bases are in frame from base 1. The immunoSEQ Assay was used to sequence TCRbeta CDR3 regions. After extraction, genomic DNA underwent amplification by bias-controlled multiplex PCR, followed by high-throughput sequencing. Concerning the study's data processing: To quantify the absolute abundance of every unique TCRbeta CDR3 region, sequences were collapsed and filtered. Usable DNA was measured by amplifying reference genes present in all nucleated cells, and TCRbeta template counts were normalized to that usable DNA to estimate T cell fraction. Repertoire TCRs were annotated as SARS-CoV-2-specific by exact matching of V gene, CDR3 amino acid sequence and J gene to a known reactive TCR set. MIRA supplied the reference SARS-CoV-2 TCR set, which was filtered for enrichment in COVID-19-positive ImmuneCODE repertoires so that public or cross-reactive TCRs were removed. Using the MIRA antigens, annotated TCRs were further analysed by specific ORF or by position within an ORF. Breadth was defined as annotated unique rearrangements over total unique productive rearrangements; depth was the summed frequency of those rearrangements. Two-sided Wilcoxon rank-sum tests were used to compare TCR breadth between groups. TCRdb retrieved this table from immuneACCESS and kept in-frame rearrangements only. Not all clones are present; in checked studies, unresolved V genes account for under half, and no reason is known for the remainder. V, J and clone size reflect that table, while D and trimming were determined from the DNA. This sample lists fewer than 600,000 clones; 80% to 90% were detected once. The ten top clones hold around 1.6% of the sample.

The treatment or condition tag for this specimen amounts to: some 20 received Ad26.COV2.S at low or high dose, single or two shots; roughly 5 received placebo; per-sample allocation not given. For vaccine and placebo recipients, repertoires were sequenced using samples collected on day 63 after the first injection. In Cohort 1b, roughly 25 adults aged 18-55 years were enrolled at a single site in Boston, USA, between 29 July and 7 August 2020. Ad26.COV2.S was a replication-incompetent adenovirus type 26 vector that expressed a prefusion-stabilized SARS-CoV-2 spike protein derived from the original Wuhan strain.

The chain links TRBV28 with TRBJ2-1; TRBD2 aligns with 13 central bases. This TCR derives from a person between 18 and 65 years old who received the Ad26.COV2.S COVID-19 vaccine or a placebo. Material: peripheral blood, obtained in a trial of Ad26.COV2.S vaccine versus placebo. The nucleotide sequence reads TGTGCCAGCAGTTTACGACTAGCGGGAGGTTGGAATGAGCAGTTCTTC. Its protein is CASSLRLAGGWNEQFF. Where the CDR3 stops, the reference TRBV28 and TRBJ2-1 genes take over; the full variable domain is DVKVTQSSRYLVKRTGEKVFLECVQDMDHENMFWYRQDPGLGLRLIYFSYDVKMKEKGDIPEGYSVSREKKERFSLILESASTNQTSMYLCASSLRLAGGWNEQFFGPGTRLTVL.